The entry below describes one T cell receptor beta chain. Its target is unknown. The data are from a study of PD-L1 blockade in urothelial cancer. Study in general: A median of roughly 140,000 T cells was found in the blood samples.

Germline V lookup: CDR1 LNHNV, CDR2 YYDKDF (reference sequence). CDR3 length equals 16 residues. Germline trimming cut 1 base from V and 4 bases from J; bases unmatched to any gene: 9. Only in-frame clones appear in the TCRdb table, and some are missing; sequencing was by immunoSEQ multiplex PCR. The sample lists roughly 39,000 clones; roughly 89% were seen once. Findings of the study overall: It was durable-benefit patients whose tumor-associated blood clones expanded more at 3 weeks.

This clonotype was sampled from a man in his 60s with urothelial cancer. The V and J genes are TRBV15 and TRBJ2-5; 7 bases fit TRBD2. The sequencing here drew on PBMCs, taken around atezolizumab (anti-PD-L1) treatment. CDR3 loop: CATSRVGYGGGETQYF. CDR3 sequence (DNA): TGTGCCACCAGCAGAGTTGGGTATGGGGGGGGAGAGACCCAGTACTTC.